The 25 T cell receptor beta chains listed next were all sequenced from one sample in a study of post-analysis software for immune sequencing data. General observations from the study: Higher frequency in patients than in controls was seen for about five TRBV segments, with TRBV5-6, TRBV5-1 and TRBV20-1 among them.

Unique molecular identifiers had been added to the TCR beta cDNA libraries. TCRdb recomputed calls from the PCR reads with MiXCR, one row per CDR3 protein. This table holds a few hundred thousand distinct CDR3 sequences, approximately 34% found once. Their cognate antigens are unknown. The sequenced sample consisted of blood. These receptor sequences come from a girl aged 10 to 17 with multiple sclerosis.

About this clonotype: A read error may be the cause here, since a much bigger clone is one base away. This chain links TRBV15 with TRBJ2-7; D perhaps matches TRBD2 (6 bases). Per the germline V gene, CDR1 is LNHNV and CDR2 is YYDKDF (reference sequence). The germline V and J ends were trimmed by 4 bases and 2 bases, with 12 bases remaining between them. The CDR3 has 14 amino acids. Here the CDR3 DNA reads TGTGCCACCAGCATAGATTCGGGGGCCTACGAGCAGTACTTC. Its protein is CATSIDSGAYEQYF.

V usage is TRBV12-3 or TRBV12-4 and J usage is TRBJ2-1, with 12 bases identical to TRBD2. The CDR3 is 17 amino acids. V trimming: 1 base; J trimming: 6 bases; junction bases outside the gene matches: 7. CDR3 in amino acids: CASSLGNLAGGRNEQFF. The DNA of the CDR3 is TGTGCCAGCAGTTTAGGGAACCTAGCGGGAGGGCGCAATGAGCAGTTCTTC.

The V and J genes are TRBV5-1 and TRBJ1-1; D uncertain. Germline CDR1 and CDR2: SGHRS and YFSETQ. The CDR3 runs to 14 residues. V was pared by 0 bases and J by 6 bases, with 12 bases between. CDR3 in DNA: TGCGCCAGCAGCTTGGTAAGCTTGGCGTCTGAAGCTTTCTTT. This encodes CASSLVSLASEAFF.

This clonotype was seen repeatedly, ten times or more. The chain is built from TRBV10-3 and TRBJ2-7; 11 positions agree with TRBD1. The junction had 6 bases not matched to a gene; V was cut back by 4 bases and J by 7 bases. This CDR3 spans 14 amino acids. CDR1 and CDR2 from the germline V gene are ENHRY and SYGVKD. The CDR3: CAISAGQGAGEQYF. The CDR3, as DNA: TGTGCCATCAGTGCCGGACAGGGGGCAGGTGAGCAGTACTTC.

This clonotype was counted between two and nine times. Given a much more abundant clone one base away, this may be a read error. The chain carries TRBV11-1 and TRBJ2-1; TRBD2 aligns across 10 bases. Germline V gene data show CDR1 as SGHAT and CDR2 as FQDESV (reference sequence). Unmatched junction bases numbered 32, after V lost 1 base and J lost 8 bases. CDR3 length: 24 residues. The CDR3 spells CASSLELGMASGSRSPGGSDEQFF. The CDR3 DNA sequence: TGTGCCAGCAGCTTAGAGCTGGGAATGGCTAGCGGGAGCCGGTCGCCTGGGGGGAGCGATGAGCAGTTCTTC. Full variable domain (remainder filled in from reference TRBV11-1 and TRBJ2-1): EAEVAQSPRYKITEKSQAVAFWCDPISGHATLYWYRQILGQGPELLVQFQDESVVDDSQLPKDRFSAERLKGVDSTLKIQPAELGDSAMYLCASSLELGMASGSRSPGGSDEQFFGPGTRLTVL.

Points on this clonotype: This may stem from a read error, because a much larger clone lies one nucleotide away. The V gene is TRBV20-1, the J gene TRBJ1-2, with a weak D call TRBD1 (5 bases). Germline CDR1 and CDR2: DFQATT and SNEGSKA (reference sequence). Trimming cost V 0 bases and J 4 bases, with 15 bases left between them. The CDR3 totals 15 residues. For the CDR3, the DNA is TGCAGTGCTAGAGAGTGGGGCGGGGCCTCCTATGGCTACACCTTC. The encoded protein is CSAREWGGASYGYTF.

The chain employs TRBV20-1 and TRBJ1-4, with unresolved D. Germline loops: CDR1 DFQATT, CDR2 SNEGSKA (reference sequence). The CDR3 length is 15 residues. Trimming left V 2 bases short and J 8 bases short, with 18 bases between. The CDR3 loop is CSARSPSGPGEKLFF. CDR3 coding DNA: TGCAGTGCTAGATCCCCCAGCGGACCCGGAGAAAAACTGTTTTTT.

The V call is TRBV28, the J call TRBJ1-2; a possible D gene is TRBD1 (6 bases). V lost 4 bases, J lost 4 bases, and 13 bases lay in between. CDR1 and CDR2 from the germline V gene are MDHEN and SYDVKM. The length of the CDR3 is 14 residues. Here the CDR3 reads CASSWGRDIYGYTF. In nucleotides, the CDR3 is TGTGCCAGCAGTTGGGGCAGGGACATCTATGGCTACACCTTC.

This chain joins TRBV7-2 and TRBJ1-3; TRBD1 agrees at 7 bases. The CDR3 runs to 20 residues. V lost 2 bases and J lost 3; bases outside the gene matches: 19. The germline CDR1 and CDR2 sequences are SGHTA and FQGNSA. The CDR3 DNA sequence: TGTGCCAGCAGCTTATTCGCGCGGGAACATTACAGGGGAGGTGGAAACACCATATATTTT. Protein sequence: CASSLFAREHYRGGGNTIYF.

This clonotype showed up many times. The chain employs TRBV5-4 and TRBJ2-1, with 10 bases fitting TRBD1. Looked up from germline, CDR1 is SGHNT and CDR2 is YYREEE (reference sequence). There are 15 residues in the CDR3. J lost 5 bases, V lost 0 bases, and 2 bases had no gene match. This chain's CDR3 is CASSLAGTGDNEQFF. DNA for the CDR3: TGTGCCAGCAGCTTGGCCGGGACAGGGGACAATGAGCAGTTCTTC.

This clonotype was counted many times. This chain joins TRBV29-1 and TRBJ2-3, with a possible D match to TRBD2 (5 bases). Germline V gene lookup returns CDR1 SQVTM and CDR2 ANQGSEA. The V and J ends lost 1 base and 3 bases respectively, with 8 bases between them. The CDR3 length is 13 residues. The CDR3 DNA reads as TGCAGCGTTGAAGTACCGGGGACAGATACGCAGTATTTT. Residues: CSVEVPGTDTQYF.

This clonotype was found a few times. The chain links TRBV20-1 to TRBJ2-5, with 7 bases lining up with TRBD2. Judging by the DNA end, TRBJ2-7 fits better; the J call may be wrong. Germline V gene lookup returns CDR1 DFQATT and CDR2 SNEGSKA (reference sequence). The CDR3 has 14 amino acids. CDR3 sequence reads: CSANPSGLTYEQYF. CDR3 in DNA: TGCAGTGCTAATCCTAGCGGTTTAACGTACGAGCAGTACTTC.

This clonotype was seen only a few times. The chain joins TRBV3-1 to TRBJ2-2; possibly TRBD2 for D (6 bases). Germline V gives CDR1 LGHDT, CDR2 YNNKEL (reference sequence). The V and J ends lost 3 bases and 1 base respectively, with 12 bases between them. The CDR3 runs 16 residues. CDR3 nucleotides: TGTGCCAGCAGCCAGGGGGGACTTCTGAACACCGGGGAGCTGTTTTTT. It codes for CASSQGGLLNTGELFF.

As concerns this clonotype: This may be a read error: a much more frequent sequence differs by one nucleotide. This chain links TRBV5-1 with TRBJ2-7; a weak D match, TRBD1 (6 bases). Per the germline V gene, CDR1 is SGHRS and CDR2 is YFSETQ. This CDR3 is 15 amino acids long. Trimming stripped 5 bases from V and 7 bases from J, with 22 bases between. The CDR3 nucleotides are TGCGCCAGCAGGCAAACAGGGTCGACCTACAATGAGCAGTACTTC. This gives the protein CASRQTGSTYNEQYF.

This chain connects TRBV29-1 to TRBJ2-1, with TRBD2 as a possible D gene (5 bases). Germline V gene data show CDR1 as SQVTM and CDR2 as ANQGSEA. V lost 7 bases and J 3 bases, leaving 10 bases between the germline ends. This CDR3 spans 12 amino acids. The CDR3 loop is CSARGSYNEQFF. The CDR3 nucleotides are TGCAGCGCCCGAGGGAGCTACAATGAGCAGTTCTTC.

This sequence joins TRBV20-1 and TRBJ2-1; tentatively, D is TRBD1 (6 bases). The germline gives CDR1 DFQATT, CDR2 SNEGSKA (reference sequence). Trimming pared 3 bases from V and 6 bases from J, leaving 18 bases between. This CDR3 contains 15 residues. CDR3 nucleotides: TGCAGTGCTAGCTCCCTAGAGGGGGAAGCCAATGAGCAGTTCTTC. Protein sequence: CSASSLEGEANEQFF.

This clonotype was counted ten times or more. CDR3 loop: CASSPGTSSDTQYF. The CDR3 DNA sequence: TGTGCCAGCAGCCCAGGGACTAGCTCCGATACGCAGTATTTT. The rearrangement links TRBV12-3 or TRBV12-4 to TRBJ2-3, with 9 positions matching TRBD2. There are 14 residues in the CDR3. The J segment lost 6 bases and the V segment lost 6 bases, leaving 7 bases of the junction unmatched.

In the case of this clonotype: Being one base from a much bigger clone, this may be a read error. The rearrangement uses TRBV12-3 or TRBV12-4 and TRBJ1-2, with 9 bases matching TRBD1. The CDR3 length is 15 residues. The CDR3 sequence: CVSSSGTGHGYGYTF. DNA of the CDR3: TGTGTCAGCAGTTCCGGGACAGGGCATGGCTATGGCTACACCTTC.

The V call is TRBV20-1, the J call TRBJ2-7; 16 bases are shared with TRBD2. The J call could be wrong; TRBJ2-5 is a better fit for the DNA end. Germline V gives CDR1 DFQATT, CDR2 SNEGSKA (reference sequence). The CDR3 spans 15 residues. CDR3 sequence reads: CSARRGLAGGGTQYF. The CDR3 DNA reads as TGCAGTGCTAGACGGGGACTAGCGGGGGGGGGGACCCAGTACTTC.

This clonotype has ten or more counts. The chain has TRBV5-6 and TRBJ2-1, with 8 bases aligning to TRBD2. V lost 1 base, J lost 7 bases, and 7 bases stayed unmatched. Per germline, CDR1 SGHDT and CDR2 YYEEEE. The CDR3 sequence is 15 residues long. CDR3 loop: CASSLTGLGENEQFF. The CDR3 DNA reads TGTGCCAGCAGCTTGACGGGACTAGGCGAAAATGAGCAGTTCTTC.

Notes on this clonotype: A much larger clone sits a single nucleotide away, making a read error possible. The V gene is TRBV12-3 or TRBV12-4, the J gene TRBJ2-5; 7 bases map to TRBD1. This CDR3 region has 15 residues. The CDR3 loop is CASRPGTESQETRYF. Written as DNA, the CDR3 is TGTGCCAGCAGGCCCGGGACAGAGAGCCAAGAGACCCGGTACTTC.

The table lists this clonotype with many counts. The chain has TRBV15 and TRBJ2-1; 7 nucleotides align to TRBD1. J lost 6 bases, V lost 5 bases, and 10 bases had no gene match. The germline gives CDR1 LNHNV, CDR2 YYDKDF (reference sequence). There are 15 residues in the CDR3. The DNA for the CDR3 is TGTGCCACCAGCGGCCAACAGGGGCGCCGCAATGAGCAGTTCTTC. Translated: CATSGQQGRRNEQFF. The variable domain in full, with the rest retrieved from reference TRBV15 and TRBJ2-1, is DAMVIQNPRYQVTQFGKPVTLSCSQTLNHNVMYWYQQKSSQAPKLLFHYYDKDFNNEADTPDNFQSRRPNTSFCFLDIRSPGLGDTAMYLCATSGQQGRRNEQFFGPGTRLTVL.

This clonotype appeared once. The CDR3 region has the DNA TGCGCCAGCAGCCTTACTAGCGGGGGGGCCCCTAGCACAGATACGCAGTATTTT. It yields the protein CASSLTSGGAPSTDTQYF. This rearrangement joins TRBV5-1 to TRBJ2-3, with TRBD2 matching over 13 bases. This CDR3 has 18 amino acids. The J segment lost 0 bases and the V segment lost 4 bases, leaving 8 bases of the junction unmatched. Germline V gene lookup returns CDR1 SGHRS and CDR2 YFSETQ.

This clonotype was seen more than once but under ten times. CDR3 sequence (DNA): TGCAGTGCTTGGACAGGGAGGATCCAGGACACTGAAGCTTTCTTT. The encoded protein is CSAWTGRIQDTEAFF. The V and J genes are TRBV20-1 and TRBJ1-1; the match to TRBD1 covers 8 bases. The CDR3 extends over 15 amino acids. Germline CDR1 DFQATT, CDR2 SNEGSKA (reference sequence). V was pared by 5 bases and J by 3 bases, with 11 bases of the junction left unmatched.

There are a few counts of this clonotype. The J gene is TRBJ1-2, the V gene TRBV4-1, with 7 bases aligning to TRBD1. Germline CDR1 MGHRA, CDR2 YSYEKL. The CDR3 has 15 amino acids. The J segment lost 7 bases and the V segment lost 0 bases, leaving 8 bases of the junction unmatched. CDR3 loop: CASSQEDRDVGGYTF. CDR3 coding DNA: TGCGCCAGCAGCCAAGAAGACAGGGACGTTGGTGGCTACACCTTC.